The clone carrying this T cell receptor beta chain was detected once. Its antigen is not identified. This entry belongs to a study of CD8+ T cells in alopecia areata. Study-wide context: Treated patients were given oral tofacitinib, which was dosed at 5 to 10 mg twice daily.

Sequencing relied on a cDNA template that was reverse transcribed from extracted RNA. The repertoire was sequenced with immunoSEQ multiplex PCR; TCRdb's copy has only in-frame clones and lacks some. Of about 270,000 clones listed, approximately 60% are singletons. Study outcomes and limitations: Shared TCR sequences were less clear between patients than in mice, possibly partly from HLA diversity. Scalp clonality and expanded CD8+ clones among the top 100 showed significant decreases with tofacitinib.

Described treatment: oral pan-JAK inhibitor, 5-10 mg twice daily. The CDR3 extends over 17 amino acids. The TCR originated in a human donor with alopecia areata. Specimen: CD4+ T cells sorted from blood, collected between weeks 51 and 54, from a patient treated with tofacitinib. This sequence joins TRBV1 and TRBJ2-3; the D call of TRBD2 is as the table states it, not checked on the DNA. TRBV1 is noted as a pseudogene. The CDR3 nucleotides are TGCACCAGCAGCCTGACTAGCGGGGGGCCGGACACAGATACGCAGTATTTT. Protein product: CTSSLTSGGPDTDTQYF.